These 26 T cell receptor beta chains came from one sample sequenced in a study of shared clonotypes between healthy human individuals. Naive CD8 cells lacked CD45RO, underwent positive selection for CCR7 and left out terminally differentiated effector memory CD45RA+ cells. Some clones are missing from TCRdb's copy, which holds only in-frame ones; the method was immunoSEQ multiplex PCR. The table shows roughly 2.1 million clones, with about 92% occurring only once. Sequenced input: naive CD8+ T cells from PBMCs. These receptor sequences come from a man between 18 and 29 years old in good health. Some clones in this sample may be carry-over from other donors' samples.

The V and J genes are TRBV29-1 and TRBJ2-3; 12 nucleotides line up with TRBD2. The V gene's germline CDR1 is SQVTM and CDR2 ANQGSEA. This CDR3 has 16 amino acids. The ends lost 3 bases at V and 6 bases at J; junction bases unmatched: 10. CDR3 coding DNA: TGCAGCGTTGACCCGACTAGCGGGAGACCAGACGATACGCAGTATTTT. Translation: CSVDPTSGRPDDTQYF.

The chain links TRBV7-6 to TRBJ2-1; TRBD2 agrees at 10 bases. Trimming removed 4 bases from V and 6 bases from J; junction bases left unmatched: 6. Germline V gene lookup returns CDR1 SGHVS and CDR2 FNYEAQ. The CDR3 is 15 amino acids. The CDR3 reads CASSSYLAGANEQFF. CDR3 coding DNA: TGTGCCAGCAGCTCGTATCTAGCGGGAGCCAATGAGCAGTTCTTC.

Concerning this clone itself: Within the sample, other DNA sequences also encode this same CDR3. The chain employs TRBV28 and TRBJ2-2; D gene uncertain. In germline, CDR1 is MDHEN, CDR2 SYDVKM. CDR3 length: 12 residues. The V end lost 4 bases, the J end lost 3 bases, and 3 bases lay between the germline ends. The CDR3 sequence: CASSSYTGELFF. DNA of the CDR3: TGTGCCAGCAGTTCTTACACCGGGGAGCTGTTTTTT.

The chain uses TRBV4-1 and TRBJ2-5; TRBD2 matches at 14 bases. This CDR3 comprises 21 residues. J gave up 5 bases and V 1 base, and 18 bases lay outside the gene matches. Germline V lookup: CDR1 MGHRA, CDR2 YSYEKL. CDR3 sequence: CASSQASTSGREFGFWETQYF. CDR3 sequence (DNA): TGCGCCAGCAGCCAAGCCTCGACTAGCGGGAGGGAGTTTGGGTTTTGGGAGACCCAGTACTTC.

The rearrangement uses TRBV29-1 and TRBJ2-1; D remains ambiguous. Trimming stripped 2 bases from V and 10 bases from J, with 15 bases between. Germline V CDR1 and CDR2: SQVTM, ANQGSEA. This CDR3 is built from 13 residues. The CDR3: CSVEIPGGYEQFF. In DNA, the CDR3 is TGCAGCGTTGAAATTCCGGGTGGTTACGAGCAGTTCTTC.

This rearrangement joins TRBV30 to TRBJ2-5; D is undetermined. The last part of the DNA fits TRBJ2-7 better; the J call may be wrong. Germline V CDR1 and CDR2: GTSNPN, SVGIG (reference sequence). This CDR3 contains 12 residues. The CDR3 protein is CAWSRGGYEQYF. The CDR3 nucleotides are TGTGCCTGGAGTCGTGGTGGGTACGAGCAGTACTTC.

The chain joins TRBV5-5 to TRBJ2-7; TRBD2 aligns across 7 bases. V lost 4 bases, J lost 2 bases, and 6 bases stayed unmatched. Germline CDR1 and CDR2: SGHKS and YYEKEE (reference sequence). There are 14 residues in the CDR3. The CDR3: CASSGGVRPYEQYF. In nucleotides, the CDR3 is TGTGCCAGCAGCGGGGGGGTTCGGCCCTACGAGCAGTACTTC.

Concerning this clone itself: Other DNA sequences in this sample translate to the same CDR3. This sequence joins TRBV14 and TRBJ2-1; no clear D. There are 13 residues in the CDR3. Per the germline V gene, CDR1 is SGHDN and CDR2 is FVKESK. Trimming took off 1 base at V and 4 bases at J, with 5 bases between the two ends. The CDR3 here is CASSQGPYNEQFF. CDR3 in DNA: TGTGCCAGCAGCCAAGGGCCGTACAATGAGCAGTTCTTC. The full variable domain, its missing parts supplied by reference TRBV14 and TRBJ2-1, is EAGVTQFPSHSVIEKGQTVTLRCDPISGHDNLYWYRRVMGKEIKFLLHFVKESKQDESGMPNNRFLAERTGGTYSTLKVQPAELEDSGVYFCASSQGPYNEQFFGPGTRLTVL.

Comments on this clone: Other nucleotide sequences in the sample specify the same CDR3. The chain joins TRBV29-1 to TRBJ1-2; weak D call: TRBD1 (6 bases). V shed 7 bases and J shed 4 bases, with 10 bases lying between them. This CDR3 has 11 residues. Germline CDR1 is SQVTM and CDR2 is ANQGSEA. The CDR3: CSGRGSYGYTF. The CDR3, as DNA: TGCAGCGGGAGGGGGTCCTATGGCTACACCTTC.

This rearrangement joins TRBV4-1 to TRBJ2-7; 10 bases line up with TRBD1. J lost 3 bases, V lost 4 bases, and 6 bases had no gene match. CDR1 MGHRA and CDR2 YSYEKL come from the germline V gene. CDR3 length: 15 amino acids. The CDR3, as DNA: TGCGCCAGCAGCCTAGACAGGGGGCGAATCTACGAGCAGTACTTC. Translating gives CASSLDRGRIYEQYF.

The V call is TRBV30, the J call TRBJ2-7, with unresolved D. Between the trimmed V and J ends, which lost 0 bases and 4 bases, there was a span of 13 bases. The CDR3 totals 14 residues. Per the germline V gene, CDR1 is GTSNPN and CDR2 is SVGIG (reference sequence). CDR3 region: CAWSVDLLRYEQYF. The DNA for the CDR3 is TGTGCCTGGAGTGTGGACCTTCTGCGGTACGAGCAGTACTTC.

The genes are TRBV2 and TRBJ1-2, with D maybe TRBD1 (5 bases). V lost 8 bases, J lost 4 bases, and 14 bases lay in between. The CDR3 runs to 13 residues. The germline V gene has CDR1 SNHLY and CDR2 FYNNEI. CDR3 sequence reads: CASRSGIVYGYTF. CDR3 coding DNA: TGTGCCAGCCGATCAGGGATAGTCTATGGCTACACCTTC.

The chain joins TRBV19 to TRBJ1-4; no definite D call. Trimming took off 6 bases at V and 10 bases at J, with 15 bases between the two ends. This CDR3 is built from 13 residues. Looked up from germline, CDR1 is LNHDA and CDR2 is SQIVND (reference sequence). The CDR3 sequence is CASSHIEKGKLFF. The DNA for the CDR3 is TGTGCCAGTAGCCACATAGAAAAAGGAAAACTGTTTTTT.

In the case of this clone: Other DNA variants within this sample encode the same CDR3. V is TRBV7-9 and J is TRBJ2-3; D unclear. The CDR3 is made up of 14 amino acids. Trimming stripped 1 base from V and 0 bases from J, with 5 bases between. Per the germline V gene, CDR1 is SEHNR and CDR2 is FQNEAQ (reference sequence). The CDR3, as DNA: TGTGCCAGCAGCTTAGGTCTGAGCACAGATACGCAGTATTTT. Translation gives CASSLGLSTDTQYF.

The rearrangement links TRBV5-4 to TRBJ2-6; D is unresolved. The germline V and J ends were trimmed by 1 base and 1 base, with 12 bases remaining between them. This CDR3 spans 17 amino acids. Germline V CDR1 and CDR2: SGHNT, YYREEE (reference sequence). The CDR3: CASSLSPLPSGANVLTF. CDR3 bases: TGTGCCAGCAGCTTGAGCCCCTTACCTTCTGGGGCCAACGTCCTGACTTTC. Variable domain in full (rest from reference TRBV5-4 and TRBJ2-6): ETGVTQSPTHLIKTRGQQVTLRCSSQSGHNTVSWYQQALGQGPQFIFQYYREEENGRGNFPPRFSGLQFPNYSSELNVNALELDDSALYLCASSLSPLPSGANVLTFGAGSRLTVL.

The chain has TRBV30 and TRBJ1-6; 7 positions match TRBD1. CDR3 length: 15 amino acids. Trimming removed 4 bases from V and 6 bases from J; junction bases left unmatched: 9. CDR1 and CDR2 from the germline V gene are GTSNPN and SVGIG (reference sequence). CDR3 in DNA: TGTGCCTGGATCGCCACGGCAGGGGGTAATTCACCCCTCCACTTT. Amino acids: CAWIATAGGNSPLHF.

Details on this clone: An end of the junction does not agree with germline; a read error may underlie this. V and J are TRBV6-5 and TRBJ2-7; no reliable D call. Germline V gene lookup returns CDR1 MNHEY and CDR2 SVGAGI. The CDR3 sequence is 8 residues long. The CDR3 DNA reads TGTGCCAGCAGTGTTGGCGAGTTC. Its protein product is CASSVGEF.

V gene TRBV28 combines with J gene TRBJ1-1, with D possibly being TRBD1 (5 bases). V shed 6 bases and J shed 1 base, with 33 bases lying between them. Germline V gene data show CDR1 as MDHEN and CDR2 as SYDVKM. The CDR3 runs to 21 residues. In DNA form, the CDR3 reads TGTGCCAGCAGCCCCGTTCTAAGGGGCCGGTCACTTGAGTATCCGAACACTGAAGCTTTCTTT. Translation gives CASSPVLRGRSLEYPNTEAFF.

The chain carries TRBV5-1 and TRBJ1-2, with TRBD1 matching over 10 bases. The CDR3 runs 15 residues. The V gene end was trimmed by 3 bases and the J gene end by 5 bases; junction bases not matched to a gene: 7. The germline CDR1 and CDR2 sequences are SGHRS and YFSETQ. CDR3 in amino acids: CASSSDRGDDYGYTF. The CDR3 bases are TGCGCCAGCAGCTCGGACAGGGGGGATGATTATGGCTACACCTTC. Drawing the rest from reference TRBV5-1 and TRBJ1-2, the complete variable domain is KAGVTQTPRYLIKTRGQQVTLSCSPISGHRSVSWYQQTPGQGLQFLFEYFSETQRNKGNFPGRFSGRQFSNSRSEMNVSTLELGDSALYLCASSSDRGDDYGYTFGSGTRLTVV.

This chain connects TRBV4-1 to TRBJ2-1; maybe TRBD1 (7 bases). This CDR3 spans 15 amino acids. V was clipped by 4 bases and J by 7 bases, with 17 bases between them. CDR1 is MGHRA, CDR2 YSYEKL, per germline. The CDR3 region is CASSPKGAGGNEQFF. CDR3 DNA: TGCGCCAGCAGCCCTAAAGGGGCAGGGGGGAATGAGCAGTTCTTC.

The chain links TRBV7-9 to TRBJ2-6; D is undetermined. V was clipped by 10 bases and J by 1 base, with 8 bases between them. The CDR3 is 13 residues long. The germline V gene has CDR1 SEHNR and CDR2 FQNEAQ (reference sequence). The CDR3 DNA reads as TGTGCCACGCCGACGTCTGGGGCCAACGTCCTGACTTTC. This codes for CATPTSGANVLTF.

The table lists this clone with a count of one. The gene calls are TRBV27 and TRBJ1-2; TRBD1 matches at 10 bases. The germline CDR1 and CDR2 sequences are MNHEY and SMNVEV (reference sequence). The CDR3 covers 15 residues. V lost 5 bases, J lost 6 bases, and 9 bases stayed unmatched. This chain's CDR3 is CASSPRDRGGNGYTF. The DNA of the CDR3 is TGTGCCAGCAGTCCGCGGGACAGGGGAGGAAATGGCTACACCTTC.

CDR3 coding DNA: TGTGCCAGCAGTGATCCTGGCGGGGGGACAGCCTACAATGAGCAGTTCTTC. This translates into CASSDPGGGTAYNEQFF. V is TRBV2 and J is TRBJ2-1, with D possibly TRBD2 on 8 matching bases. The V gene lost 3 bases and the J gene lost 2 bases, with 17 bases spanning the gap. Per the germline V gene, CDR1 is SNHLY and CDR2 is FYNNEI. The CDR3 extends over 17 amino acids.

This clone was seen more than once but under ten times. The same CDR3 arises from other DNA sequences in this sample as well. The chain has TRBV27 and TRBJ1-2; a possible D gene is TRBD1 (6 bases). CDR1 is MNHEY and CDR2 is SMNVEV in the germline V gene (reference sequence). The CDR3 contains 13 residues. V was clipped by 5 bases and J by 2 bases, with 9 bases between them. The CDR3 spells CASSLDRNYGYTF. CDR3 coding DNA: TGTGCCAGCAGTCTAGACAGGAACTATGGCTACACCTTC.

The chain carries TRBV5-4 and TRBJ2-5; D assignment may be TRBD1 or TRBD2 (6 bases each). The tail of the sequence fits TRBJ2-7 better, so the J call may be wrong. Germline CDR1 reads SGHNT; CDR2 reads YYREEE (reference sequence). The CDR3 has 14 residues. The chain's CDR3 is CASSANGGHYEQYF. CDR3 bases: TGTGCCAGCAGCGCAAACGGGGGACACTACGAGCAGTACTTC.

In nucleotides, the CDR3 is TGTGCCAGCCGGGACGCTGGCAATCAGCCCCAGCATTTT. Its translation is CASRDAGNQPQHF. V gene TRBV19 combines with J gene TRBJ1-5; tentatively, D is TRBD1 (5 bases). The CDR3 has 13 residues. Germline values: CDR1 LNHDA, CDR2 SQIVND (reference sequence). Trimming left V 9 bases short and J 2 bases short, with 11 bases between.